This T cell receptor (beta chain) was retrieved from a study of CD8 T cells in Susac syndrome. Study-wide context: More than 5 sequenced Susac syndrome patients had clinically active disease, while roughly 8 were in remission.

The RNA input was about 0.5 to 1 ug, and it was reverse transcribed with random hexamers. The method of amplification for TCR beta CDR3 was immunoSEQ multiplex PCR, covering 54 Vbeta and 13 Jbeta. TCRdb analysed the immunoSEQ multiplex PCR reads with MiXCR anew, one entry per CDR3 protein. Counted here are about 180,000 distinct CDR3 sequences, around 94% occurring once; the ten biggest clones make up 0.085% to 0.1%. As judged by recently defined diagnostic criteria, patients with Susac syndrome had definite or probable disease. This sequence was found in a human donor with Susac syndrome. The sample taken for sequencing was CD4+ T cells from PBMCs.

The CDR3 DNA reads TGCAGTGCTAGGCCTTTCGCGGGAGGGCAGTCCTACGAGCAGTACTTC. It encodes CSARPFAGGQSYEQYF. V is TRBV20-1 and J is TRBJ2-7; 9 positions match TRBD2. The germline gives CDR1 DFQATT, CDR2 SNEGSKA (reference sequence). The CDR3 sequence is 16 residues long. V dropped 3 bases and J dropped 1; count of bases not matched to a gene: 10.